These 13 T cell receptor beta chains came from one sample sequenced in a study of OX40 agonist ivuxolimab in advanced cancers. Measured with immunoSEQ multiplex PCR; TCRdb has only the in-frame clones, and not every one. The sample contains about 73,000 clones, approximately 86% of which appear only once. The sequenced sample was CD4+ or CD8+ T cells sorted from blood, obtained in a trial of the OX40 agonist ivuxolimab. The source of these receptors is an adult with an advanced solid tumor such as melanoma, head and neck, liver or kidney cancer.

The genes are TRBV9 and TRBJ1-1; D unclear. The CDR3 loop spans 15 amino acids. Germline V lookup: CDR1 SGDLS, CDR2 YYNGEE. V shed 0 bases and J shed 6 bases, with 15 bases lying between them. Here the CDR3 reads CASSVVPAGRAEAFF. The CDR3 region has the DNA TGTGCCAGCAGCGTAGTTCCCGCCGGGAGGGCTGAAGCTTTCTTT. Together with reference TRBV9 and TRBJ1-1, the CDR3 gives the full variable domain: DSGVTQTPKHLITATGQRVTLRCSPRSGDLSVYWYQQSLDQGLQFLIQYYNGEERAKGNILERFSAQQFPDLHSELNLSSLELGDSALYFCASSVVPAGRAEAFFGQGTRLTVV.

V gene TRBV15 combines with J gene TRBJ1-6; possible D gene TRBD1, 6 bases. This CDR3 region has 15 residues. Trimming pared 0 bases from V and 9 bases from J, leaving 12 bases between. Germline CDR1 and CDR2: LNHNV and YYDKDF (reference sequence). The CDR3 is CATSRDTRGTSPLHF. CDR3 DNA: TGTGCCACCAGCAGAGACACCAGGGGAACTTCACCCCTCCACTTT.

V gene TRBV7-3 combines with J gene TRBJ2-5; D may match TRBD1 or TRBD2 (5 bases each). V shed 6 bases and J shed 5 bases, with 13 bases lying between them. CDR1 and CDR2 from the germline V gene are SGHTA and FQGTGA. There are 13 residues in the CDR3. The CDR3 is CASRKGTGETQYF. CDR3 bases: TGTGCCAGCAGGAAAGGGACGGGGGAGACCCAGTACTTC.

The chain joins TRBV14 to TRBJ2-5; D possibly corresponds to TRBD1 (6 bases). The CDR3 loop spans 15 amino acids. Trimming shortened V by 4 bases and J by 5 bases, and 17 bases separated the two germline ends. Germline V gene sequence: CDR1 SGHDN, CDR2 FVKESK. DNA of the CDR3: TGTGCCAGCAGCCTTCGACAGGAGCCCGGGGAGACCCAGTACTTC. It specifies CASSLRQEPGETQYF.

The chain couples TRBV6-6 to TRBJ1-6; TRBD1 agrees at 10 bases. J was trimmed by 10 bases and V by 2 bases; bases with no gene match: 5. The CDR3 has 15 amino acids. The germline CDR1 and CDR2 sequences are MNHNY and SVGAGI (reference sequence). The DNA of the CDR3 is TGTGCCAGCAGTTACACGGGACAGGGGAAATCACCCCTCCACTTT. The encoded protein is CASSYTGQGKSPLHF.

The chain carries TRBV30 and TRBJ2-3; TRBD2 matches 16 bases. CDR1 and CDR2 from the germline V gene are GTSNPN and SVGIG (reference sequence). The CDR3 has 17 residues. V lost 2 bases, J lost 0 bases, and 2 bases stayed unmatched. CDR3 loop: CAWSRGLAGGSTDTQYF. CDR3 DNA sequence: TGTGCCTGGAGTCGGGGACTAGCGGGGGGGAGCACAGATACGCAGTATTTT.

The chain has TRBV5-1 and TRBJ2-2, with D unclear. The CDR3 runs 16 residues. V lost 2 bases to trimming and J lost 1 base, with 12 bases between them. The germline V gene has CDR1 SGHRS and CDR2 YFSETQ. CDR3 protein: CASSLASSRNTGELFF. Here the CDR3 DNA reads TGCGCCAGCAGCTTAGCGAGCTCTAGGAACACCGGGGAGCTGTTTTTT. Complete variable domain (other parts from reference TRBV5-1 and TRBJ2-2): KAGVTQTPRYLIKTRGQQVTLSCSPISGHRSVSWYQQTPGQGLQFLFEYFSETQRNKGNFPGRFSGRQFSNSRSEMNVSTLELGDSALYLCASSLASSRNTGELFFGEGSRLTVL.

As regards this clone: This specimen includes other DNA sequences encoding the same CDR3. The rearrangement uses TRBV11-2 and TRBJ2-3; D gene uncertain. V lost 1 base, J lost 9 bases, and 5 bases lay in between. This CDR3 spans 11 amino acids. Germline CDR1 and CDR2: SGHAT and FQNNGV. The CDR3 sequence is CASSLGGTQYF. CDR3 nucleotides: TGTGCCAGCAGCTTAGGAGGAACGCAGTATTTT. The full variable domain, in which reference TRBV11-2 and TRBJ2-3 provide the parts outside the CDR3, is EAGVAQSPRYKIIEKRQSVAFWCNPISGHATLYWYQQILGQGPKLLIQFQNNGVVDDSQLPKDRFSAERLKGVDSTLKIQPAKLEDSAVYLCASSLGGTQYFGPGTRLTVL.

The V gene is TRBV19, the J gene TRBJ1-1; unclear D gene. CDR1 is LNHDA and CDR2 is SQIVND in the germline V gene (reference sequence). The CDR3 is made up of 13 amino acids. Between the trimmed V and J ends, which lost 5 bases and 4 bases, there was a span of 11 bases. The CDR3 protein is CASSWAGGTEAFF. In nucleotides, the CDR3 is TGTGCCAGTAGTTGGGCGGGAGGCACTGAAGCTTTCTTT.

Only a few counts were recorded for this clone. The chain is built from TRBV28 and TRBJ1-4; D is unclear. The CDR3 spans 14 residues. Germline V CDR1 and CDR2: MDHEN, SYDVKM. The V end lost 4 bases, the J end lost 4 bases, and 10 bases lay between the germline ends. CDR3 region: CASSSQNFNEKLFF. CDR3 DNA: TGTGCCAGCAGTTCCCAGAATTTTAATGAAAAACTGTTTTTT.

This rearrangement joins TRBV11-3 to TRBJ2-5; weak D call: TRBD2 (7 bases). The last part of the DNA fits TRBJ2-7 better; the J call may be wrong. The CDR3 runs 13 residues. Germline CDR1 is SGHNT and CDR2 is YENEEA. CDR3 loop: CASSLGGQGEQYF. CDR3 DNA: TGTGCCAGCAGCTTGGGGGGGCAAGGCGAGCAGTACTTC.

Only a few counts were recorded for this clone. The J gene is TRBJ2-2, the V gene TRBV5-1; D gene unclear. V shed 4 bases and J shed 6 bases, with 19 bases lying between them. This CDR3 spans 16 amino acids. Germline V gives CDR1 SGHRS, CDR2 YFSETQ. CDR3 sequence: CASSPMNKVGAGELFF. The CDR3 bases are TGCGCCAGCAGCCCTATGAACAAAGTTGGAGCCGGGGAGCTGTTTTTT.

The chain recombines TRBV11-2 with TRBJ2-7; D remains unclear. The germline CDR1 and CDR2 sequences are SGHAT and FQNNGV. CDR3 length: 13 amino acids. V was pared by 3 bases and J by 6 bases, with 12 bases between. The CDR3 here is CASSLESIGEQYF. The CDR3, as DNA: TGTGCCAGCAGCTTGGAGTCAATCGGCGAGCAGTACTTC.